The 15 T cell receptor beta chains listed next were all sequenced from one sample in a study of T cells in Graves' hyperthyroidism and ophthalmopathy. Amplified TCR beta CDR3 regions derived from RNA transcripts. HTBI primers were used for first-round RT-PCR of the TCR CDR3. TCRdb itself ran the multiplex PCR reads through MiXCR, one entry per CDR3 protein. The table records fewer than 700,000 distinct CDR3 sequences, 15% to 20% of them present only once. Specimen: blood. Receptors were obtained from a woman under 40 with Graves' hyperthyroidism.

The table lists this clonotype with a few counts. This chain joins TRBV11-1 and TRBJ2-1; 10 positions agree with TRBD1. The germline CDR1 and CDR2 sequences are SGHAT and FQDESV (reference sequence). The CDR3 is 19 residues long. The trim removed 5 bases at V and 8 bases at J, leaving 21 bases unmatched. The CDR3 here is CASSRLPGGPGQGWDEQFF. The CDR3 bases are TGTGCCAGCAGCCGTCTCCCTGGTGGGCCGGGACAGGGGTGGGATGAGCAGTTCTTC.

There are many counts of this clonotype. The J gene is TRBJ2-3, the V gene TRBV12-3 or TRBV12-4; tentative D call: TRBD1 (5 bases). This CDR3 has 14 amino acids. Deletions cut 5 bases from V and 3 bases from J, with 12 bases between. In nucleotides, the CDR3 is TGTGCCAGCAGTCCGACCGCAGGGACAGATACGCAGTATTTT. It encodes CASSPTAGTDTQYF.

The V gene is TRBV6-2 or TRBV6-3, the J gene TRBJ2-3; D uncertain. Trimming pared 2 bases from V and 1 base from J, leaving 16 bases between. In germline, CDR1 is MNHEY, CDR2 SVGEGT. The CDR3 sequence is 17 residues long. The CDR3, as DNA: TGTGCCAGCAGTTACGGAACCCCGAAGGATGGCACAGATACGCAGTATTTT. The encoded protein is CASSYGTPKDGTDTQYF.

This chain links TRBV7-2 with TRBJ2-1; the match to TRBD2 covers 11 bases. Trimming removed 2 bases from V and 9 bases from J; junction bases left unmatched: 6. The CDR3 runs 15 residues. Germline loops: CDR1 SGHTA, CDR2 FQGNSA. Written as DNA, the CDR3 is TGTGCCAGCAGCTTAATGGTAGCGGGGGGGGGTGAGCAGTTCTTC. Amino acids: CASSLMVAGGGEQFF.

A few counts support this clonotype. The gene calls are TRBV20-1 and TRBJ2-1; 9 bases map to TRBD2. J lost 8 bases, V lost 6 bases, and 14 bases had no gene match. CDR1 is DFQATT, CDR2 SNEGSKA, per germline (reference sequence). The CDR3 has 15 amino acids. In DNA form, the CDR3 reads TGCAGTGCCCAGTCGATTAGCGGGAGATCTGATGAGCAGTTCTTC. Translated: CSAQSISGRSDEQFF.

This clonotype was picked up many times. The chain uses TRBV28 and TRBJ1-2; TRBD1 aligns across 9 bases. Germline V gene lookup returns CDR1 MDHEN and CDR2 SYDVKM. V shed 4 bases and J 8 bases; nucleotides not matched to a gene: 5. The CDR3 totals 13 residues. The CDR3 is CASSSGTGRGYTF. The CDR3 nucleotides are TGTGCCAGCAGTTCCGGGACAGGGAGAGGCTACACCTTC.

The sample holds a few counts of this clonotype. This may arise from a read error, as a much more abundant clone is one base away. The chain carries TRBV28 and TRBJ2-2; no reliable D call. Germline V gene lookup returns CDR1 MDHEN and CDR2 SYDVKM. The CDR3 runs 15 residues. The ends were cut back, 11 bases at V and 0 bases at J, with 16 bases in the middle. CDR3 amino acids: CAGIRSGSNTGELFF. The CDR3 nucleotides are TGTGCCGGCATTAGATCCGGGTCGAACACCGGGGAGCTGTTTTTT.

This clonotype occurred many times. This chain links TRBV28 with TRBJ2-5; TRBD2 matches 8 bases. Germline trimming cut 5 bases from V and 1 base from J; bases unmatched to any gene: 15. From germline, CDR1 is MDHEN and CDR2 SYDVKM. There are 18 residues in the CDR3. In DNA form, the CDR3 reads TGTGCCAGCAGTCTCCTTCGGCTCAGGACTAGCCTCCAAGAGACCCAGTACTTC. Protein sequence: CASSLLRLRTSLQETQYF.

This clonotype has at least ten counts. This rearrangement joins TRBV28 to TRBJ2-7; TRBD2 aligns across 14 bases. CDR3 size: 15 residues. J lost 6 bases, V lost 3 bases, and 4 bases had no gene match. Germline V gene data show CDR1 as MDHEN and CDR2 as SYDVKM. The CDR3 DNA reads TGTGCCAGCAGTTTGGGGACTAGCGGGAGTCGCGAGCAGTACTTC. Protein: CASSLGTSGSREQYF.

In its sample, this clonotype was seen many times. The rearrangement joins TRBV29-1 to TRBJ2-7; 8 bases are a match to TRBD2. Losses at the gene ends were 3 bases for V and 6 bases for J; bases not matched to a gene: 7. CDR1 SQVTM and CDR2 ANQGSEA come from the germline V gene. The CDR3 contains 13 residues. This CDR3 reads CSVDRGGAGEQYF. CDR3 nucleotides: TGCAGCGTTGATCGGGGGGGAGCTGGCGAGCAGTACTTC.

In its sample, this clonotype was seen many times. The V and J genes are TRBV6-5 and TRBJ2-1; a possible D gene is TRBD1 (6 bases). Trimming stripped 2 bases from V and 3 bases from J, with 8 bases between. This CDR3 comprises 14 residues. CDR1 and CDR2 (germline): MNHEY, SVGAGI. The CDR3 nucleotides read TGTGCCAGCAGTTACAAGGACAGCTACAATGAGCAGTTCTTC. Amino acid sequence: CASSYKDSYNEQFF.

Many counts were recorded for this clonotype. This chain links TRBV30 with TRBJ2-4, with 9 bases matching TRBD1. Germline CDR1 reads GTSNPN; CDR2 reads SVGIG (reference sequence). The CDR3 spans 12 residues. With V trimmed by 3 bases and J by 12 bases, 6 bases remained unmatched. CDR3: CAWSRDRVTQYF. In nucleotides, the CDR3 is TGTGCCTGGAGCCGGGACAGGGTTACTCAGTACTTC.

The gene calls are TRBV5-1 and TRBJ1-3; the D is unclear. Germline V CDR1 and CDR2: SGHRS, YFSETQ. The V end lost 3 bases, the J end lost 2 bases, and 15 bases lay between the germline ends. CDR3 size: 16 residues. CDR3 loop: CASSSDAVSPGNTIYF. In DNA form, the CDR3 reads TGCGCCAGCAGCTCGGACGCCGTCTCTCCTGGAAACACCATATATTTT.

The rearrangement links TRBV6-2 or TRBV6-3 to TRBJ2-7, with 7 bases matching TRBD2. CDR1 and CDR2 (germline): MNHEY, SVGEGT. The trim removed 5 bases at V and 2 bases at J, leaving 9 bases unmatched. The CDR3 totals 15 residues. CDR3 nucleotide sequence: TGTGCCAGCAGTCCGGGGCTAGCGGATACCTACGAGCAGTACTTC. It codes for CASSPGLADTYEQYF.

This clonotype was seen a handful of times. The V call is TRBV6-1, the J call TRBJ2-1, with D maybe TRBD2 (5 bases). This CDR3 region has 13 residues. Per germline, CDR1 MNHNS and CDR2 SASEGT. V shed 8 bases and J shed 8 bases, with 16 bases lying between them. The CDR3 DNA reads as TGTGCCAGCCGAGACTACAACGCGGATGAGCAGTTCTTC. Amino acids: CASRDYNADEQFF.